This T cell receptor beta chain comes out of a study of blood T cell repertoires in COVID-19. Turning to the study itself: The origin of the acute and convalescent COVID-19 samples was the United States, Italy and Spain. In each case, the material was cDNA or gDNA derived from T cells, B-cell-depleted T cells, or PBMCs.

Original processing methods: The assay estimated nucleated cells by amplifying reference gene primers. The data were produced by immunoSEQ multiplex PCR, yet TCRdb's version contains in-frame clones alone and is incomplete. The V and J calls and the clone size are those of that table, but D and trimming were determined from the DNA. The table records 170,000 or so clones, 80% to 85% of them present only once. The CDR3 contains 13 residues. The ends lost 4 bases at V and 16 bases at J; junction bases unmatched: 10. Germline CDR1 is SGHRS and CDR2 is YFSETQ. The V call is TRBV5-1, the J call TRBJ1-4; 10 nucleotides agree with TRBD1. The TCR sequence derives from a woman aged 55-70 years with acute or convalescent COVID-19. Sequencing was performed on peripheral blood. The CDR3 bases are TGCGCCAGCAGCGTCGGGACAGGGGAGATTGGGTTTTTT. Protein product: CASSVGTGEIGFF.